The clone carrying this T cell receptor beta chain appeared many times. Its antigen is undetermined. This entry is derived from a study of response to subunit inactivated influenza vaccine. This CDR3 is built from 14 residues. CDR1 is MGHDK, CDR2 SYGVNS, per germline. V dropped 1 base and J dropped 4 bases, with 5 bases sitting between them. MiXCR was run by TCRdb on the RT-PCR reads, yielding one entry per CDR3 protein. The data hold roughly 570,000 distinct CDR3 sequences, with 13% observed a single time. Notes on the study in general: New T cells are recruited in small numbers by each seasonal influenza vaccination, according to the authors' suggestion.

Sequences were derived from PBMCs from blood, sampled more than 35 days after vaccination. The TCR comes from a man between 50 and 59 years old who received an inactivated influenza vaccine. The chain couples TRBV25-1 to TRBJ2-6; D not certain. This CDR3 reads CASSESAGANVLTF. The DNA of the CDR3 is TGTGCCAGCAGTGAATCAGCGGGGGCCAACGTCCTGACTTTC. Combining the CDR3 with reference TRBV25-1 and TRBJ2-6 gives the whole variable domain EADIYQTPRYLVIGTGKKITLECSQTMGHDKMYWYQQDPGMELHLIHYSYGVNSTEKGDLSSESTVSRIRTEHFPLTLESARPSHTSQYLCASSESAGANVLTFGAGSRLTVL.